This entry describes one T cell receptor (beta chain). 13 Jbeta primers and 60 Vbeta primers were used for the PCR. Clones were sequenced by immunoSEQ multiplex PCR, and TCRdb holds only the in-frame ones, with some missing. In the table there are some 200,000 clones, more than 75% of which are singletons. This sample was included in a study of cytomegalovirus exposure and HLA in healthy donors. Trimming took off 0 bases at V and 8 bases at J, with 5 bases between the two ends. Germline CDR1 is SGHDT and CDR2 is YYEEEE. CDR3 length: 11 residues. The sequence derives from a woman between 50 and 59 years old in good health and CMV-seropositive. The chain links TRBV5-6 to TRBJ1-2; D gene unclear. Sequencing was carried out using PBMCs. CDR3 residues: CASSLAGGYTF. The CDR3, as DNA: TGTGCCAGCAGCTTGGCCGGGGGCTACACCTTC.